These T cell receptor beta chains were read from a single sample in a study of blood T cell repertoires in COVID-19. The assay was immunoSEQ multiplex PCR, and TCRdb's table has in-frame clones only and misses some. The data show some 180,000 clones, around 82% seen once. Sequencing used PBMCs or T cells enriched from blood (not recorded which). Receptor source: a woman in her sixties with acute COVID-19. The CDR3 runs from the conserved cysteine through the conserved F or W. D genes are given only for firm matches. The size field is filled for only some rows; it gives once, few, many or a size class.

clone size: NA; J gene: TRBJ1-3; V gene: TRBV28; D gene: TRBD1; CDR3 protein: CASSLRQGALTIYF; CDR3 DNA: TGTGCCAGCAGTCTACGACAGGGGGCGCTAACCATATATTTT
clone size: few; J gene: TRBJ2-7; V gene: TRBV18; D gene: NA; CDR3 protein: CASSPLPSYEQYF; CDR3 DNA: TGTGCCAGCTCACCGCTTCCTAGCTACGAGCAGTACTTC
clone size: NA; J gene: TRBJ1-2; V gene: TRBV12-3/TRBV12-4; D gene: NA; CDR3 protein: CASSFLNYGYTF; CDR3 DNA: TGTGCCAGCAGTTTCTTGAACTATGGCTACACCTTC
clone size: once; J gene: TRBJ1-2; V gene: TRBV5-5; D gene: NA; CDR3 protein: CASSFSPGSPYGYTF; CDR3 DNA: TGTGCCAGCAGCTTCTCTCCCGGGAGCCCATATGGCTACACCTTC
clone size: NA; J gene: TRBJ1-4; V gene: TRBV5-5; D gene: TRBD1; CDR3 protein: CASSSNTGVGEKLFF; CDR3 DNA: TGTGCCAGCAGCTCCAATACAGGGGTGGGAGAAAAACTGTTTTTT
clone size: few; J gene: TRBJ1-5; V gene: TRBV7-2; D gene: NA; CDR3 protein: CASAPNRGNQPQHF; CDR3 DNA: TGTGCCAGCGCCCCTAACAGGGGCAATCAGCCCCAGCATTTT
clone size: NA; J gene: TRBJ1-1; V gene: TRBV28; D gene: TRBD1; CDR3 protein: CASRLLGDRGGEAFF; CDR3 DNA: TGTGCCAGCAGGTTATTGGGGGACAGGGGTGGTGAAGCTTTCTTT
clone size: NA; J gene: TRBJ2-5; V gene: TRBV7-9; D gene: NA; CDR3 protein: CASSLGLGGRETQYF; CDR3 DNA: TGTGCCAGCAGCTTAGGCCTGGGAGGAAGGGAGACCCAGTACTTC
clone size: NA; J gene: TRBJ1-2; V gene: TRBV11-2; D gene: TRBD1; CDR3 protein: CASSFGTGVYGYTF; CDR3 DNA: TGTGCCAGCAGCTTTGGGACAGGGGTTTATGGCTACACCTTC
clone size: NA; J gene: TRBJ2-5; V gene: TRBV6-5; D gene: NA; CDR3 protein: CATKRVETQYF; CDR3 DNA: TGTGCCACCAAGCGGGTAGAGACCCAGTACTTC
clone size: NA; J gene: TRBJ1-5; V gene: TRBV24-1; D gene: NA; CDR3 protein: CATSDIQDSNQPQHF; CDR3 DNA: TGTGCCACCAGTGACATACAGGATAGCAATCAGCCCCAGCATTTT
clone size: NA; J gene: TRBJ2-1; V gene: TRBV12-3/TRBV12-4; D gene: TRBD2; CDR3 protein: CASSLGLAGEQFF; CDR3 DNA: TGTGCCAGCAGTCTGGGACTAGCGGGTGAGCAGTTCTTC
clone size: NA; J gene: TRBJ2-3; V gene: TRBV5-1; D gene: TRBD1; CDR3 protein: CASSLGDRSTDTQYF; CDR3 DNA: TGCGCCAGCAGCCTCGGGGACAGAAGCACAGATACGCAGTATTTT
clone size: NA; J gene: TRBJ2-1; V gene: TRBV14; D gene: NA; CDR3 protein: CASSPARLVNFEQFF; CDR3 DNA: TGTGCCAGCAGCCCTGCGAGACTAGTGAATTTTGAGCAGTTCTTC
clone size: once; J gene: TRBJ2-7; V gene: TRBV19; D gene: TRBD2; CDR3 protein: CASSSASGSEQYF; CDR3 DNA: TGTGCCAGTAGTTCGGCTAGCGGGAGCGAGCAGTACTTC
clone size: NA; J gene: TRBJ2-7; V gene: TRBV4-2; D gene: TRBD2; CDR3 protein: CASSPEPGGGYEQYF; CDR3 DNA: TGTGCCAGCAGCCCCGAGCCGGGAGGAGGATACGAGCAGTACTTC
clone size: few; J gene: TRBJ1-6; V gene: TRBV19; D gene: TRBD1; CDR3 protein: CASRDRANSPLHF; CDR3 DNA: TGTGCCAGTAGAGACAGGGCCAATTCACCCCTCCACTTT
clone size: once; J gene: TRBJ2-7; V gene: TRBV5-5; D gene: NA; CDR3 protein: CASSLDWGRNEQYF; CDR3 DNA: TGTGCCAGCAGCTTGGACTGGGGGCGAAACGAGCAGTACTTC
clone size: NA; J gene: TRBJ1-6; V gene: TRBV19; D gene: NA; CDR3 protein: CASSIGNLYNSPLHF; CDR3 DNA: TGTGCCAGTAGTATTGGCAATCTTTATAATTCACCCCTCCACTTT
clone size: NA; J gene: TRBJ2-5; V gene: TRBV7-7; D gene: NA; CDR3 protein: CASSRDWGSETQYF; CDR3 DNA: TGTGCCAGCAGCCGGGACTGGGGGTCAGAGACCCAGTACTTC
clone size: few; J gene: TRBJ2-2; V gene: TRBV30; D gene: NA; CDR3 protein: CAWKGEGLYTGELFF; CDR3 DNA: TGTGCCTGGAAGGGAGAGGGCCTTTACACCGGGGAGCTGTTTTTT
clone size: NA; J gene: TRBJ1-1; V gene: TRBV9; D gene: NA; CDR3 protein: CASSPLGQLNTEAFF; CDR3 DNA: TGTGCCAGCAGCCCCCTCGGACAGCTGAACACTGAAGCTTTCTTT
clone size: NA; J gene: TRBJ1-2; V gene: TRBV9; D gene: TRBD1; CDR3 protein: CASSVDGTGGAPNYGYTF; CDR3 DNA: TGTGCCAGCAGCGTAGATGGGACAGGGGGCGCTCCCAACTATGGCTACACCTTC
clone size: NA; J gene: TRBJ2-5; V gene: TRBV29-1; D gene: TRBD1; CDR3 protein: CSVRTGVETQYF; CDR3 DNA: TGCAGCGTCCGAACAGGGGTCGAGACCCAGTACTTC
clone size: few; J gene: TRBJ1-1; V gene: TRBV27; D gene: NA; CDR3 protein: CASTGNTEAFF; CDR3 DNA: TGTGCCAGCACGGGGAACACTGAAGCTTTCTTT
clone size: few; J gene: TRBJ2-7; V gene: TRBV30; D gene: TRBD1; CDR3 protein: CAWGQGMYEQYF; CDR3 DNA: TGTGCCTGGGGACAGGGTATGTACGAGCAGTACTTC
clone size: few; J gene: TRBJ2-3; V gene: TRBV21-1; D gene: NA; CDR3 protein: CASSPPSSGGEADTQYF; CDR3 DNA: TGTGCCAGCTCCCCCCCCTCTAGCGGGGGGGAGGCAGATACGCAGTATTTT
clone size: NA; J gene: TRBJ1-2; V gene: TRBV11-2; D gene: NA; CDR3 protein: CASSPIGQRLWTYTF; CDR3 DNA: TGTGCCAGCAGCCCAATTGGACAGCGCCTATGGACCTACACCTTC
clone size: NA; J gene: TRBJ2-5; V gene: TRBV5-1; D gene: NA; CDR3 protein: CASSLLGGKETQYF; CDR3 DNA: TGCGCCAGCAGCTTGTTGGGCGGGAAAGAGACCCAGTACTTC
clone size: NA; J gene: TRBJ1-2; V gene: TRBV7-9; D gene: NA; CDR3 protein: CASSLDRMDGYTF; CDR3 DNA: TGTGCCAGCAGCTTAGACAGAATGGATGGCTACACCTTC
clone size: NA; J gene: TRBJ2-1; V gene: TRBV5-4; D gene: NA; CDR3 protein: CASSLGAEPYNEQFF; CDR3 DNA: TGTGCCAGCAGCTTGGGGGCCGAACCGTACAATGAGCAGTTCTTC
clone size: NA; J gene: TRBJ2-1; V gene: TRBV7-9; D gene: TRBD2; CDR3 protein: CASSLSGVSSYNEQFF; CDR3 DNA: TGTGCCAGCAGCCTTAGCGGGGTCAGCTCCTACAATGAGCAGTTCTTC
clone size: NA; J gene: TRBJ1-4; V gene: TRBV6-5; D gene: NA; CDR3 protein: CASSHGNEKLFF; CDR3 DNA: TGTGCCAGCAGTCACGGGAATGAAAAACTGTTTTTT
clone size: NA; J gene: TRBJ2-1; V gene: TRBV14; D gene: NA; CDR3 protein: CASSQGWIGLGDEQFF; CDR3 DNA: TGTGCCAGCAGCCAAGGGTGGATAGGGCTCGGGGATGAGCAGTTCTTC
clone size: NA; J gene: TRBJ2-5; V gene: TRBV27; D gene: NA; CDR3 protein: CASSLSEGAGETQYF; CDR3 DNA: TGTGCCAGCAGTTTAAGCGAGGGGGCGGGGGAGACCCAGTACTTC
clone size: NA; J gene: TRBJ2-3; V gene: TRBV13; D gene: TRBD2; CDR3 protein: CASSLGASGAQDTQYF; CDR3 DNA: TGTGCCAGCAGCTTAGGGGCTAGCGGGGCACAAGATACGCAGTATTTT
clone size: NA; J gene: TRBJ1-2; V gene: TRBV10-3; D gene: TRBD1; CDR3 protein: CAISVLDRGTYGYTF; CDR3 DNA: TGTGCCATCAGTGTCCTGGACAGGGGCACCTATGGCTACACCTTC
clone size: NA; J gene: TRBJ1-6; V gene: TRBV11-2; D gene: TRBD1; CDR3 protein: CASSLKGAPSPLHF; CDR3 DNA: TGTGCCAGCAGCTTAAAGGGGGCGCCTTCACCCCTCCACTTT
clone size: few; J gene: TRBJ2-7; V gene: TRBV10-2; D gene: NA; CDR3 protein: CASSLDRVYEQYF; CDR3 DNA: TGCGCCAGCAGCCTCGACAGAGTCTACGAGCAGTACTTC
clone size: once; J gene: TRBJ1-1; V gene: TRBV19; D gene: TRBD1; CDR3 protein: CASSIGTANTEAFF; CDR3 DNA: TGTGCCAGTAGTATTGGGACAGCCAACACTGAAGCTTTCTTT
clone size: NA; J gene: TRBJ2-1; V gene: TRBV19; D gene: NA; CDR3 protein: CASSLLRSSYNEQFF; CDR3 DNA: TGTGCCAGTAGTCTACTAAGAAGCTCCTACAATGAGCAGTTCTTC
clone size: once; J gene: TRBJ2-3; V gene: TRBV5-1; D gene: TRBD1; CDR3 protein: CASSRGQGSTDTQYF; CDR3 DNA: TGCGCCAGCAGCAGGGGACAGGGTAGCACAGATACGCAGTATTTT
clone size: NA; J gene: TRBJ2-7; V gene: TRBV7-9; D gene: NA; CDR3 protein: CASSLVQYEQYF; CDR3 DNA: TGTGCCAGCAGCTTAGTTCAATACGAGCAGTACTTC
clone size: NA; J gene: TRBJ2-2; V gene: TRBV21-1; D gene: NA; CDR3 protein: CASTNSGRRTGELFF; CDR3 DNA: TGTGCCAGCACAAATAGCGGGAGGCGAACCGGGGAGCTGTTTTTT
clone size: once; J gene: TRBJ2-1; V gene: TRBV5-4; D gene: TRBD1; CDR3 protein: CASSRPDRGSYNEQFF; CDR3 DNA: TGTGCCAGCAGCCGCCCGGACAGGGGCTCCTACAATGAGCAGTTCTTC
clone size: many; J gene: TRBJ1-2; V gene: TRBV5-4; D gene: NA; CDR3 protein: CASSLRDRGRGGYTF; CDR3 DNA: TGTGCCAGCAGCCTGAGGGACCGGGGGAGGGGTGGCTACACCTTC
clone size: NA; J gene: TRBJ1-2; V gene: TRBV29-1; D gene: NA; CDR3 protein: CSVEALRGYTF; CDR3 DNA: TGCAGCGTTGAGGCCTTGAGGGGCTACACCTTC
clone size: NA; J gene: TRBJ2-2; V gene: TRBV6-4; D gene: TRBD2; CDR3 protein: CASSVKREAGELFF; CDR3 DNA: TGTGCCAGCAGTGTCAAGCGGGAGGCCGGGGAGCTGTTTTTT
clone size: NA; J gene: TRBJ2-2; V gene: TRBV3-1/TRBV3-2; D gene: NA; CDR3 protein: CATERVMNTGELFF; CDR3 DNA: TGTGCCACCGAGCGGGTGATGAACACCGGGGAGCTGTTTTTT
clone size: NA; J gene: TRBJ2-1; V gene: TRBV28; D gene: TRBD2; CDR3 protein: CASTAGGRGEQFF; CDR3 DNA: TGTGCCAGCACTGCGGGGGGCCGCGGTGAGCAGTTCTTC
clone size: few; J gene: TRBJ2-3; V gene: TRBV24-1; D gene: TRBD2; CDR3 protein: CATSDALAGGQLTVTDTQYF; CDR3 DNA: TGTGCCACCAGTGATGCCCTAGCGGGGGGACAACTTACAGTAACAGATACGCAGTATTTT
clone size: NA; J gene: TRBJ2-2; V gene: TRBV10-3; D gene: NA; CDR3 protein: CAISELLETAEVFF; CDR3 DNA: TGTGCCATCAGTGAGCTCTTGGAGACAGCTGAGGTGTTTTTT
clone size: NA; J gene: TRBJ2-5; V gene: TRBV4-3; D gene: NA; CDR3 protein: CASSQGYGYQETQYF; CDR3 DNA: TGCGCCAGCAGCCAAGGTTACGGGTACCAAGAGACCCAGTACTTC
clone size: NA; J gene: TRBJ2-1; V gene: TRBV11-3; D gene: NA; CDR3 protein: CASSRSIEQFF; CDR3 DNA: TGTGCCAGCAGCCGCTCTATCGAGCAGTTCTTC
clone size: NA; J gene: TRBJ2-5; V gene: TRBV12-5; D gene: TRBD2; CDR3 protein: CASGTTTSVSPETQYF; CDR3 DNA: TGTGCTAGTGGTACAACCACTAGCGTTTCTCCAGAGACCCAGTACTTC
clone size: NA; J gene: TRBJ2-7; V gene: TRBV12-5; D gene: TRBD2; CDR3 protein: CASGSLGRERDEQYF; CDR3 DNA: TGTGCTAGTGGTTCCCTAGGGCGGGAGCGGGACGAGCAGTACTTC
clone size: NA; J gene: TRBJ2-1; V gene: TRBV30; D gene: TRBD2; CDR3 protein: CAWSATYGTSGRGDEQFF; CDR3 DNA: TGTGCCTGGAGTGCCACATACGGGACTAGCGGGAGGGGGGATGAGCAGTTCTTC